A selection of T cell receptor beta chains follows, all from one sample in a study of Ad26.COV2.S vaccination and SARS-CoV-2 variants. Using immunoSEQ multiplex PCR, the repertoire was profiled, and TCRdb retains in-frame clones only, with some absent. The sample lists hundreds of thousands of clones; over 75% were seen once. The sample in question was peripheral blood, obtained in a trial of Ad26.COV2.S vaccine versus placebo. The receptors were gathered from a person aged 18 to 59 who received the Ad26.COV2.S COVID-19 vaccine or a placebo. CDR3s include the opening cysteine and the closing phenylalanine or tryptophan. Fields, in order: V gene, clone size, J gene, D gene, CDR3 DNA, CDR3 protein. D genes are given only for firm matches. Only part of the rows carry a size: once, few, many, or a class if the clone is expanded.

V: TRBV9
size: .
J: TRBJ1-1
D: TRBD1
DNA: TGTGCCAGCAGCCCCGGGGACAGGCGGGGCACTGAAGCTTTCTTT
CDR3: CASSPGDRRGTEAFF

V: TRBV11-2
size: .
J: TRBJ2-2
D: .
DNA: TGTGCCAGCAGCCCGGGGAGGAACACCGGGGAGCTGTTTTTT
CDR3: CASSPGRNTGELFF

V: TRBV29-1
size: few
J: TRBJ1-1
D: .
DNA: TGCAGTGTAAGGGGGGACAAGAGGAACACTGAAGCTTTCTTT
CDR3: CSVRGDKRNTEAFF

V: TRBV12-3/TRBV12-4
size: .
J: TRBJ1-2
D: .
DNA: TGTGCCGTGTCCAGACAGGCCTATGGCTACACCTTC
CDR3: CAVSRQAYGYTF

V: TRBV10-1
size: once
J: TRBJ2-5
D: TRBD1
DNA: TGCGCCAGCAGTACCGGGACAGGGGTTCCTCAAGAGACCCAGTACTTC
CDR3: CASSTGTGVPQETQYF

V: TRBV3-1/TRBV3-2
size: .
J: TRBJ1-6
D: TRBD1
DNA: TGTGCCAGCAGCCAAGGGGGACAGGCTACTTATAATTCACCCCTCCACTTT
CDR3: CASSQGGQATYNSPLHF

V: TRBV19
size: .
J: TRBJ2-2
D: TRBD1
DNA: TGTGCCAGTAGGGGGACAGTCGCGAACACCGGGGAGCTGTTTTTT
CDR3: CASRGTVANTGELFF

V: TRBV2
size: .
J: TRBJ1-1
D: .
DNA: TGTGCCAGCAGTATTACTGAAGCTTTCTTT
CDR3: CASSITEAFF

V: TRBV30
size: .
J: TRBJ2-2
D: TRBD1
DNA: TGTGCCCGCCGGGACAGGGGGGCCACCGGGGAGCTGTTTTTT
CDR3: CARRDRGATGELFF

V: TRBV20-1
size: .
J: TRBJ2-2
D: TRBD2
DNA: TGCAGTGCTAGTGGCAGCGGGGGGACACCCGGGGAGCTGTTTTTT
CDR3: CSASGSGGTPGELFF

V: TRBV27
size: .
J: TRBJ1-1
D: TRBD1
DNA: TGTGCCAGCAGACAGGGGTACACTGAAGCTTTCTTT
CDR3: CASRQGYTEAFF

V: TRBV29-1
size: .
J: TRBJ2-3
D: TRBD2
DNA: TGCAGCGTTGAGGGACTAGCGGGGGAAGGTACGCAGTATTTT
CDR3: CSVEGLAGEGTQYF

V: TRBV7-2
size: .
J: TRBJ1-4
D: .
DNA: TGTGCCAGCAGCCTCCCTTCGGGGTTTAATGAAAAACTGTTTTTT
CDR3: CASSLPSGFNEKLFF

V: TRBV5-1
size: once
J: TRBJ2-3
D: .
DNA: TGCGCCAGCAGCTTGGCCGGGGACCAAGGACCAGATACGCAGTATTTT
CDR3: CASSLAGDQGPDTQYF

V: TRBV29-1
size: .
J: TRBJ2-2
D: .
DNA: TGCAGCGTTGTGTTGGTTGGGGAGCTGTTTTTT
CDR3: CSVVLVGELFF

V: TRBV2
size: .
J: TRBJ2-3
D: .
DNA: TGTGCCGCGCTACTTGGAGATACGCAGTATTTT
CDR3: CAALLGDTQYF

V: TRBV6-2/TRBV6-3
size: .
J: TRBJ1-1
D: .
DNA: TGTGCCAGCAGTTATAGGACAGAACATACTGAAGCTTTCTTT
CDR3: CASSYRTEHTEAFF

V: TRBV29-1
size: .
J: TRBJ2-7
D: .
DNA: TGCAGCGTTGAAAGCTCCCGGGGGAACGAGCAGTACTTC
CDR3: CSVESSRGNEQYF

V: TRBV6-2/TRBV6-3
size: .
J: TRBJ2-1
D: TRBD2
DNA: TGTGCCAGCAGTTACTCGATAGCGGGGCGCGATGAGCAGTTCTTC
CDR3: CASSYSIAGRDEQFF

V: TRBV5-1
size: .
J: TRBJ1-1
D: .
DNA: TGCGCCAGCAGAGGACCCGATTATAAGACTGAAGCTTTCTTT
CDR3: CASRGPDYKTEAFF

V: TRBV27
size: few
J: TRBJ1-5
D: .
DNA: TGTGCCAGCAGACCGGGAGTGAGCAATCAGCCCCAGCATTTT
CDR3: CASRPGVSNQPQHF

V: TRBV15
size: .
J: TRBJ2-5
D: .
DNA: TGTGCCACCAGCAGAGATGACGATCCGGACTCACTTCGGGAGACCCAGTACTTC
CDR3: CATSRDDDPDSLRETQYF

V: TRBV7-2
size: .
J: TRBJ2-1
D: TRBD2
DNA: TGTGCCAGCAGCATCTGGACTAGCGGGGGGGTATACAATGAGCAGTTCTTC
CDR3: CASSIWTSGGVYNEQFF

V: TRBV5-1
size: once
J: TRBJ2-7
D: .
DNA: TGCGCCAGCAGCGGGTCTGGGCAGGGTGGTTACGAGCAGTACTTC
CDR3: CASSGSGQGGYEQYF

V: TRBV7-8
size: .
J: TRBJ1-3
D: .
DNA: TGTGCCAGCAGCTTAGGTGACACCTCTGGAAACACCATATATTTT
CDR3: CASSLGDTSGNTIYF

V: TRBV5-1
size: .
J: TRBJ2-7
D: .
DNA: TGCGCCAGCAGCTTGGAGGGGATGCGATGGAACGAGCAGTACTTC
CDR3: CASSLEGMRWNEQYF

V: TRBV4-2
size: .
J: TRBJ2-2
D: TRBD2
DNA: TGTGCCAGCAGCCCAATGGGCGGGGGCACCGGGGAGCTGTTTTTT
CDR3: CASSPMGGGTGELFF

V: TRBV29-1
size: many
J: TRBJ1-1
D: .
DNA: TGCAGCGTTGCCCCAAGGATGAACACTGAAGCTTTCTTT
CDR3: CSVAPRMNTEAFF

V: TRBV7-9
size: .
J: TRBJ2-1
D: TRBD2
DNA: TGTGCCAGCAGCTTAGTTGGAGGAGGACTAGCGGGGGAGGAGCAGTTCTTC
CDR3: CASSLVGGGLAGEEQFF

V: TRBV6-6
size: .
J: TRBJ1-2
D: .
DNA: TGTGCCAGCAGTTACTCCGGGGAGATCTATGGCTACACCTTC
CDR3: CASSYSGEIYGYTF

V: TRBV18
size: .
J: TRBJ2-1
D: TRBD2
DNA: TGTGCCAGCTCACCGTCGACTAGCAGGAATGAGCAGTTCTTC
CDR3: CASSPSTSRNEQFF

V: TRBV5-1
size: .
J: TRBJ1-2
D: .
DNA: TGCGCCAGCAGCTTAGACGGGGGCTACACCTTC
CDR3: CASSLDGGYTF

V: TRBV5-8
size: .
J: TRBJ2-1
D: TRBD1
DNA: TGTGCCAGCAGCTGGGACAGACTCAATGAGCAGTTCTTC
CDR3: CASSWDRLNEQFF

V: TRBV20-1
size: few
J: TRBJ2-3
D: TRBD2
DNA: TGCAGTGCTAGTGGCGGGGGGGCTGCAGATACGCAGTATTTT
CDR3: CSASGGGAADTQYF

V: TRBV30
size: .
J: TRBJ1-2
D: .
DNA: TGTGCCTGGAGTGTAAGTCTTACGGCAGGCTACACCTTC
CDR3: CAWSVSLTAGYTF